This is a list of T cell receptor beta chains from one sample in a study of identical twins. One entry per CDR3 protein results from TCRdb running MiXCR on the 5' RACE reads. There are a few hundred thousand distinct CDR3 sequences in the sample; about 18% occur only once, and roughly 12% lies in the top ten. The sequencing input was naive T cells sorted from blood. The receptors stem from a man aged 50-59 years in good health. CDR3s leave out the opening cysteine and the closing phenylalanine or tryptophan.

>TRBJ2-3|TRBV12-5
ASGLDRDRDYTQY
>TRBJ1-1|TRBV21-1
ASSKGGYRYEAF
>TRBJ2-1|TRBV20-1
SARKVGGIYNEQF
>TRBJ2-3|TRBV5-1
ASSSPHTDTQY
>TRBJ2-3|TRBV6-2/TRBV6-3
ASTHNHGGDTQY
>TRBJ2-7|TRBV18
ASSPGPSYEQY
>TRBJ2-2|TRBV5-6
ASSTRRLARNTGELF
>TRBJ2-1|TRBV5-1
ASSPQGYNEQF
>TRBJ2-3|TRBV19
ASKRTSGRAPDTQY
>TRBJ2-1|TRBV20-1
SATRDTHVNEQF
>TRBJ1-3|TRBV18
ASSPSGQRYPSGNTIY
>TRBJ1-2|TRBV10-3
AISVQSRNGYT
>TRBJ2-7|TRBV4-3
ASSQDVGGGYEQY
>TRBJ2-4|TRBV20-1
SANHRDRGY
>TRBJ1-1|TRBV10-3
ASSGQAPGPEAF
>TRBJ2-2|TRBV9
ASSVGRQLSFTGELF
>TRBJ2-3|TRBV28
ASSPDPTVSTDTQY
>TRBJ2-1|TRBV20-1
SARDKTSFNEQF
>TRBJ2-6|TRBV9
ASSVVGRGSPGANVLT
>TRBJ2-1|TRBV7-9
ASSPSGRYEQF
>TRBJ1-4|TRBV5-6
ASSPDRAANEKLF
>TRBJ2-2|TRBV12-3/TRBV12-4
ASSFPTANTGELF
>TRBJ1-1|TRBV4-1
ASSQGAATEAF
>TRBJ2-7|TRBV20-1
SATDRRGSYEQY
>TRBJ2-7|TRBV14
ASSRSGGTSYEQY
>TRBJ1-2|TRBV5-6
ASSVGQGMGGYT
>TRBJ1-2|TRBV12-3/TRBV12-4
ASSSLGQGWRGYT